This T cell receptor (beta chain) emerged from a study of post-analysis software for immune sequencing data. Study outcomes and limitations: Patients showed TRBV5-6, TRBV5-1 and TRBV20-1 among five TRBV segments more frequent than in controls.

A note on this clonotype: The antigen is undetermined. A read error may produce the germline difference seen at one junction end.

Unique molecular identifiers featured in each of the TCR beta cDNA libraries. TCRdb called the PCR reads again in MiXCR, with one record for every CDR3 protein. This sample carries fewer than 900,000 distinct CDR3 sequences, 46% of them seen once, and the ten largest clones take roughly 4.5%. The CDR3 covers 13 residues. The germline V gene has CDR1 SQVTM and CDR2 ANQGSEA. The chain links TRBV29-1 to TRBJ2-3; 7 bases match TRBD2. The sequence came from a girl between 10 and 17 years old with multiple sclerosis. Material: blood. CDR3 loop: CSAAPSGTDTQYF. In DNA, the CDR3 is TGCAGCGCAGCCCCTAGCGGCACAGATACGCAGTATTTC.